Following are 8 T cell receptor beta chains from one sample sequenced in a study of blood T cell repertoires in COVID-19. Clones were read by immunoSEQ multiplex PCR, and TCRdb kept only the in-frame ones, dropping some. There are a few hundred thousand clones in the sample; approximately 87% occur only once, and approximately 1.9% lies in the top ten. Sequenced: PBMCs or T cells enriched from blood (not recorded which). The receptors shown here come from a man aged 35-49 years in a cohort exposed to, infected with or recovered from COVID-19 (not recorded which).

V usage is TRBV18 and J usage is TRBJ2-5, with D maybe TRBD1 (6 bases). CDR1 is KGHSH and CDR2 is LQKENI in the germline V gene. Trimming cost V 3 bases and J 1 base, with 9 bases left between them. This CDR3 has 14 residues. CDR3 sequence reads: CASSPRDIQETQYF. The CDR3 region has the DNA TGTGCCAGCTCACCCCGGGACATCCAAGAGACCCAGTACTTC.

This clone was counted a single time. This chain connects TRBV3-1 (or the pseudogene TRBV3-2) to TRBJ2-1; tentative D call: TRBD2 (7 bases). Per the germline V gene, CDR1 is LGHDT and CDR2 is YNNKEL (reference sequence). Trimming took 2 bases from V and 10 from J, leaving 12 bases between them. The CDR3 has 13 residues. CDR3 nucleotides: TGTGCCAGCAGCCAACGGGGGGCGGGGGAGCAGTTCTTC. This gives the protein CASSQRGAGEQFF.

The gene calls are TRBV18 and TRBJ2-7; 7 nucleotides align to TRBD2. This CDR3 contains 16 residues. Germline trimming cut 0 bases from V and 5 bases from J; bases unmatched to any gene: 10. Germline assignment: CDR1 KGHSH and CDR2 LQKENI. CDR3 bases: TGTGCCAGCTCACCACCGTCGTCCGTTGGGACTAACGAGCAGTACTTC. Protein sequence: CASSPPSSVGTNEQYF.

The chain combines TRBV5-1 with TRBJ1-1; a possible D gene is TRBD1 (6 bases). Germline V gene data show CDR1 as SGHRS and CDR2 as YFSETQ. V was shortened by 2 bases and J by 3 bases, with 11 bases between the two germline ends. The CDR3 runs 14 residues. As DNA, the CDR3 is TGCGCCAGCAGCTTACGCAGGGGCGACACTGAAGCTTTCTTT. This sequence encodes CASSLRRGDTEAFF. The entire variable domain, with the rest obtained from reference TRBV5-1 and TRBJ1-1, is as follows: KAGVTQTPRYLIKTRGQQVTLSCSPISGHRSVSWYQQTPGQGLQFLFEYFSETQRNKGNFPGRFSGRQFSNSRSEMNVSTLELGDSALYLCASSLRRGDTEAFFGQGTRLTVV.

The chain uses TRBV9 and TRBJ2-1; TRBD2 matches at 9 bases. Germline V lookup: CDR1 SGDLS, CDR2 YYNGEE. The length of the CDR3 is 14 residues. Germline trimming cut 6 bases from V and 7 bases from J; bases unmatched to any gene: 8. CDR3 DNA: TGTGCCAGCACCAGGGGCGGGAGGGAAAATGAGCAGTTCTTC. Protein sequence: CASTRGGRENEQFF.

The CDR3 DNA follows: TGCGCCAGCAGTCCGGGACAGCTAAAGGGGGGCTACACCTTC. It encodes CASSPGQLKGGYTF. This chain uses TRBV5-1 with TRBJ1-2; 7 bases agree with TRBD1. The V and J ends lost 5 bases and 8 bases, in that order; junction bases with no gene match: 12. CDR1 is SGHRS, CDR2 YFSETQ, per germline. This CDR3 is built from 14 residues.

This sequence joins TRBV21-1 and TRBJ2-3; the table names TRBD2, a call not compared with the DNA. TRBV21-1 is given as a pseudogene. The CDR3 runs to 15 residues. The chain's CDR3 is CASSERGGGDTTQYF. The CDR3 DNA sequence: TGTGCCAGCAGCGAAAGGGGGGGAGGAGATACTACGCAGTATTTT.

This chain connects TRBV3-1 (or the pseudogene TRBV3-2) to TRBJ1-2, with D perhaps matching TRBD1 (5 bases). The CDR3 loop spans 13 amino acids. With 4 bases removed from V and 8 bases from J, the gap between germline ends came to 14 bases. Per germline, CDR1 LGHDT and CDR2 YNNKEL (reference sequence). The CDR3 DNA sequence: TGTGCCAGCAGCCCGGGGACTTGGAACGGCTACACCTTC. This encodes CASSPGTWNGYTF.